These 5 T cell receptor beta chains were sequenced from one sample in a study of T cell repertoires in cytomegalovirus infection. TCRdb reanalysed the reads using MiXCR and keeps one entry per CDR3 protein. The sample comprises roughly 920,000 distinct CDR3 sequences, roughly 31% of which are singletons, and about 14% rests with the top ten. No antigens are known for them. The sequenced sample was cultured CD8+ T cells from PBMCs, obtained from culture after CMV antigen stimulation. These receptors were collected from a human donor in good health (CMV status not recorded). Some clones in this sample may be carry-over from other donors' samples.

The V and J genes are TRBV10-3 and TRBJ1-3; D uncertain. Looked up from germline, CDR1 is ENHRY and CDR2 is SYGVKD. The CDR3 loop spans 13 amino acids. Trimming took 6 bases from V and 1 from J, leaving 7 bases between them. CDR3 in amino acids: CAIRQPSGNTIYF. The CDR3 nucleotides read TGTGCCATCAGACAACCATCTGGAAACACCATATATTTT.

The rearrangement joins TRBV7-9 to TRBJ2-6; 9 bases agree with TRBD1. V trimming: 6 bases; J trimming: 0 bases; junction bases outside the gene matches: 6. The CDR3 is made up of 17 amino acids. The germline gives CDR1 SEHNR, CDR2 FQNEAQ (reference sequence). The CDR3 loop is CASRSGTGNSGANVLTF. The DNA for the CDR3 is TGTGCCAGCAGATCCGGGACAGGGAACTCTGGGGCCAACGTCCTGACTTTC. The full variable domain, with the rest looked up from reference TRBV7-9 and TRBJ2-6, is DTGVSQNPRHKITKRGQNVTFRCDPISEHNRLYWYRQTLGQGPEFLTYFQNEAQLEKSRLLSDRFSAERPKGSFSTLEIQRTEQGDSAMYLCASRSGTGNSGANVLTFGAGSRLTVL.

In its sample, this clonotype was seen a few times. This chain links TRBV27 with TRBJ2-3; TRBD1 matches at 8 bases. Germline-derived CDR1 and CDR2 are MNHEY and SMNVEV (reference sequence). This CDR3 spans 15 amino acids. The ends lost 2 bases at V and 3 bases at J; junction bases unmatched: 4. CDR3 DNA: TGTGCCAGCAGTTTAGGGACAGGCCGGACAGATACGCAGTATTTT. Encoded protein: CASSLGTGRTDTQYF.

This clonotype came up many times. The CDR3: CASSDYEQYV. CDR3 bases: TGTGCCAGCAGTGACTACGAGCAGTACGTC. This chain uses TRBV6-1 with TRBJ2-7, with D uncertain. This CDR3 spans 10 amino acids. Trimming stripped 3 bases from V and 3 bases from J, with 0 bases between. In germline, CDR1 is MNHNS, CDR2 SASEGT.

The chain joins TRBV9 to TRBJ1-4; no clear D. Germline V gives CDR1 SGDLS, CDR2 YYNGEE. CDR3 length: 13 residues. V was trimmed by 3 bases and J by 3 bases, leaving 6 bases between them. Here the CDR3 reads CASSAWANEKLFF. The CDR3, as DNA: TGTGCCAGCAGCGCTTGGGCTAATGAAAAACTGTTTTTT.